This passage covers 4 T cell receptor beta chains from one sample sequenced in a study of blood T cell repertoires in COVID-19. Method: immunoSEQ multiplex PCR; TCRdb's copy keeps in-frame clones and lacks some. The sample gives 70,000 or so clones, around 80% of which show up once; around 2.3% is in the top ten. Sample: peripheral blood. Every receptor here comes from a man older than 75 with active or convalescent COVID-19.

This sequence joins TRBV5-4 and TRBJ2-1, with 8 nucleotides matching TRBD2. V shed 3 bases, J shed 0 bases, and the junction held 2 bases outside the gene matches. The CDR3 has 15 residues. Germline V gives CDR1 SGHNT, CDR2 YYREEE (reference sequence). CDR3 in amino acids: CASSWSGSSYNEQFF. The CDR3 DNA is TGTGCCAGCAGCTGGAGCGGGAGCTCCTACAATGAGCAGTTCTTC.

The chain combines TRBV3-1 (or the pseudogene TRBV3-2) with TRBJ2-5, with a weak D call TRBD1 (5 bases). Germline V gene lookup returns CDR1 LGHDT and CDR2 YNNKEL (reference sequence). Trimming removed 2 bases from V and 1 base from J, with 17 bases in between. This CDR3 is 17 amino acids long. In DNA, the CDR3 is TGTGCCAGCAGCCAAAATGGGGCAGGGCCCCGCCAAGAGACCCAGTACTTC. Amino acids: CASSQNGAGPRQETQYF.

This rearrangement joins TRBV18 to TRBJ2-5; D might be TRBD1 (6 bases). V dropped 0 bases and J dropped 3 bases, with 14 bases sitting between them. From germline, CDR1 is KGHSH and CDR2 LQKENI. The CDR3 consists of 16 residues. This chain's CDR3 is CASSPPHLQGEETQYF. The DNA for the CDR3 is TGTGCCAGCTCACCACCGCACCTACAGGGAGAAGAGACCCAGTACTTC.

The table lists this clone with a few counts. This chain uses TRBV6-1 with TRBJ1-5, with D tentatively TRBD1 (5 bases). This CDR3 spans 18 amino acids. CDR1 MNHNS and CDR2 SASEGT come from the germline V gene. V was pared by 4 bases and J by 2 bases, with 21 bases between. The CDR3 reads CASSGGGVGIIRNQPQHF. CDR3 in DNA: TGTGCCAGCAGTGGCGGGGGGGTTGGCATTATACGCAATCAGCCCCAGCATTTT.